The 15 T cell receptor beta chains in this list originate from one sample, sequenced in a study of PD-1 blockade in classical Hodgkin lymphoma. As to time point: newly diagnosed, previously untreated cHL patient sample. Sequencing was performed with immunoSEQ multiplex PCR; in TCRdb, only in-frame clones are kept and a portion is missing. The repertoire holds tens of thousands of clones, with approximately 91% as singletons. Sequencing input: peripheral blood mononuclear cells (PBMCs). These receptors originate from a human donor with classical Hodgkin lymphoma.

This chain uses TRBV27 with TRBJ1-5, with D unresolved. This CDR3 has 13 amino acids. The germline V gene encodes CDR1 MNHEY and CDR2 SMNVEV (reference sequence). V was pared by 8 bases and J by 0 bases, with 8 bases between. CDR3 DNA: TGTGCCAGCGGCTATTCTAGCAATCAGCCCCAGCATTTT. This encodes CASGYSSNQPQHF.

V usage is TRBV4-1 and J usage is TRBJ2-5; TRBD2 is a possible D gene (6 bases). The germline V gene has CDR1 MGHRA and CDR2 YSYEKL. CDR3 length equals 16 residues. Trimming pared 5 bases from V and 3 bases from J, leaving 19 bases between. CDR3 sequence: CASSSLWGLGKETQYF. The CDR3 DNA sequence: TGCGCCAGCAGCTCCTTGTGGGGACTGGGGAAAGAGACCCAGTACTTC.

The chain carries TRBV27 and TRBJ2-3; the match to TRBD2 covers 13 bases. Germline loops: CDR1 MNHEY, CDR2 SMNVEV (reference sequence). The V segment lost 5 bases and the J segment 2 bases; nucleotides outside the gene matches: 4. This CDR3 has 16 amino acids. CDR3 loop: CASSQGTSGNTDTQYF. CDR3 in DNA: TGTGCCAGCAGTCAGGGGACTAGCGGGAACACAGATACGCAGTATTTT.

This clone was detected only once. V and J are TRBV6-1 and TRBJ2-5, with TRBD1 identical over 9 bases. Germline CDR1 MNHNS, CDR2 SASEGT. J was trimmed by 5 bases and V by 6 bases; bases with no gene match: 7. This CDR3 comprises 14 residues. CDR3 sequence reads: CASSEGTGMETQYF. The CDR3 DNA reads as TGTGCCAGCAGCGAGGGGACAGGGATGGAGACCCAGTACTTC.

As regards this clone: No conserved phenylalanine or tryptophan ends this CDR3, so it is likely a read error. It is unclear where the CDR3 begins or ends on the DNA, so no DNA is shown, and the CDR3 is as TCRdb lists it. The gene calls are TRBV18 and TRBJ2-7. The CDR3 contains 13 residues when both ends are counted. Looked up from germline, CDR1 is KGHSH and CDR2 is LQKENI. The CDR3 reads CASSSRPDGGSFS.

This clone was detected once. The V call is TRBV5-6, the J call TRBJ2-7, with D uncertain. Germline CDR1 is SGHDT and CDR2 is YYEEEE. Trimming took 4 bases from V and 2 from J, leaving 13 bases between them. The CDR3 is 14 residues long. CDR3 nucleotides: TGTGCCAGCAGCCCATCGGGTTTTGCCTACGAGCAGTACTTC. It translates to CASSPSGFAYEQYF.

The chain combines TRBV6-5 with TRBJ2-1, with 9 bases identical to TRBD2. CDR3 length: 14 residues. The V segment lost 4 bases and the J segment 5 bases; nucleotides outside the gene matches: 3. The germline V gene encodes CDR1 MNHEY and CDR2 SVGAGI. CDR3 region: CASSSAGGNNEQFF. The CDR3 DNA sequence: TGTGCCAGCAGTTCCGCGGGAGGGAACAATGAGCAGTTCTTC.

V usage is TRBV27 and J usage is TRBJ2-5; D uncertain. Trimming took 3 bases from V and 5 from J, leaving 10 bases between them. The CDR3 is 13 amino acids. Germline V gives CDR1 MNHEY, CDR2 SMNVEV (reference sequence). The CDR3 region has the DNA TGTGCCAGCAGTTTTACGGTCCGGGAGACCCAGTACTTC. Translation gives CASSFTVRETQYF.

This chain links TRBV4-1 with TRBJ2-7, with D perhaps TRBD2 (6 bases). The CDR3 loop spans 16 amino acids. CDR1 and CDR2 (germline): MGHRA, YSYEKL. Deletions cut 0 bases from V and 4 bases from J, with 16 bases between. CDR3 coding DNA: TGCGCCAGCAGCCAAGATCCGGCTAGCGAAAGTTACGAGCAGTACGTC. Its protein product is CASSQDPASESYEQYV.

V gene TRBV7-9 combines with J gene TRBJ2-5; TRBD1 might be the D (6 bases). The length of the CDR3 is 16 residues. CDR1 is SEHNR and CDR2 is FQNEAQ in the germline V gene (reference sequence). V dropped 1 base and J dropped 5 bases, with 17 bases sitting between them. CDR3 bases: TGTGCCAGCAGCTTAGGGAGCAGGGGATCACGTGAGACCCAGTACTTC. Its protein product is CASSLGSRGSRETQYF. Using reference TRBV7-9 and TRBJ2-5 for the parts outside the CDR3, the full variable domain is DTGVSQNPRHKITKRGQNVTFRCDPISEHNRLYWYRQTLGQGPEFLTYFQNEAQLEKSRLLSDRFSAERPKGSFSTLEIQRTEQGDSAMYLCASSLGSRGSRETQYFGPGTRLLVL.

The chain joins TRBV18 to TRBJ2-7, with D unresolved. The V and J ends lost 5 bases and 7 bases respectively, with 15 bases between them. This CDR3 comprises 13 residues. Per germline, CDR1 KGHSH and CDR2 LQKENI. CDR3 in DNA: TGTGCCAGCTCAAATACACCGGATACAGAGCAGTACTTC. Encoded protein: CASSNTPDTEQYF.

The chain employs TRBV19 and TRBJ2-5; D uncertain. The CDR3 covers 16 residues. Trimming cost V 2 bases and J 5 bases, with 18 bases left between them. Germline lookup yields CDR1 LNHDA and CDR2 SQIVND (reference sequence). The CDR3 region is CASSIWPPQVGETQYF. Written as DNA, the CDR3 is TGTGCCAGTAGTATATGGCCCCCTCAGGTAGGGGAGACCCAGTACTTC.

V gene TRBV5-1 combines with J gene TRBJ2-7; 9 positions agree with TRBD1. V dropped 3 bases and J dropped 0; count of bases not matched to a gene: 4. The CDR3 is 15 residues long. Germline lookup yields CDR1 SGHRS and CDR2 YFSETQ. Written as DNA, the CDR3 is TGCGCCAGCAGCTACGGACAGGGGCCCTCCTACGAGCAGTACTTC. Its translation: CASSYGQGPSYEQYF.

This chain links TRBV5-6 with TRBJ2-7; 7 nucleotides line up with TRBD2. The CDR3 spans 14 residues. Unmatched junction bases numbered 3, after V lost 3 bases and J lost 0 bases. Germline CDR1 is SGHDT and CDR2 is YYEEEE. This CDR3 is CASSYGGGSYEQYF. The DNA of the CDR3 is TGTGCCAGCAGCTATGGCGGGGGCTCCTACGAGCAGTACTTC.

This clone showed up just a few times. At one end, the junction sequence differs from germline, possibly due to a read error. This sequence joins TRBV13 and TRBJ2-3; tentatively, D is TRBD1 (5 bases). Looked up from germline, CDR1 is PRHDT and CDR2 is FYEKMQ (reference sequence). This CDR3 has 14 residues. This CDR3 is CASSLGHGSDTQYF. The CDR3 DNA is TGTGCCAGCAGCCTAGGACATGGATCAGATACGCAGTATTTT.